Below, 14 T cell receptor beta chains from the same sample are listed, as sequenced in a study of PD-1 blockade in classical Hodgkin lymphoma. Measured with immunoSEQ multiplex PCR; TCRdb has only the in-frame clones, and not every one. The data show tens of thousands of clones, with about nine tenths seen just once and roughly 0.23% held by the top ten. Exposure to brentuximab vedotin varied, and each patient had relapsed following autologous stem cell transplantation. Magnetic negative selection served to purify CD4+ T cells out of PBMCs that had been thawed. The sequencing here drew on CD4+ T cells from blood, taken at baseline. The receptor source for this set is a human donor with classical Hodgkin lymphoma.

The chain recombines TRBV7-8 with TRBJ2-1, with 10 bases identical to TRBD1. The CDR3 contains 16 residues. The V gene end was trimmed by 5 bases and the J gene end by 4 bases; junction bases not matched to a gene: 8. Germline V gene sequence: CDR1 SGHVS, CDR2 FQNEAQ. CDR3 region: CASSPSPGQGYNEQFF. The DNA for the CDR3 is TGTGCCAGCAGCCCGTCTCCGGGACAGGGGTACAATGAGCAGTTCTTC.

This chain uses TRBV7-6 with TRBJ2-4; unclear D gene. Deletions cut 7 bases from V and 0 bases from J, with 10 bases between. This CDR3 has 14 residues. Germline V gene lookup returns CDR1 SGHVS and CDR2 FNYEAQ. CDR3 in DNA: TGTGCCAGCACTCCCTCGGTAGCCAAAAACATTCAGTACTTC. Translated, it gives CASTPSVAKNIQYF.

This chain connects TRBV28 to TRBJ1-2; weak D call: TRBD1 (5 bases). Germline loops: CDR1 MDHEN, CDR2 SYDVKM. The CDR3 is 14 amino acids. The ends were cut back, 2 bases at V and 8 bases at J, with 15 bases in the middle. DNA of the CDR3: TGTGCCAGCAGTTTAGGGGGGATGGCGCTGGGCTACACCTTC. This translates into CASSLGGMALGYTF.

This rearrangement joins TRBV7-9 to TRBJ1-2; no clear D. The CDR3 covers 17 residues. Trimming left V 5 bases short and J 2 bases short, with 21 bases between. Germline V gene sequence: CDR1 SEHNR, CDR2 FQNEAQ (reference sequence). CDR3: CASSPAPGQEWNYGYTF. CDR3 bases: TGTGCCAGCAGCCCTGCCCCCGGGCAGGAATGGAACTATGGCTACACCTTC.

The chain combines TRBV6-1 with TRBJ2-7, with D perhaps TRBD1 or TRBD2 (7 bases each). The CDR3 totals 15 residues. V lost 1 base to trimming and J lost 3 bases, with 13 bases between them. The germline V gene has CDR1 MNHNS and CDR2 SASEGT. CDR3 nucleotide sequence: TGTGCCAGCAGTGAAGTGGGCAGGGGGGGCTACGAGCAGTACTTC. Protein product: CASSEVGRGGYEQYF.

V gene TRBV28 combines with J gene TRBJ2-7; D is uncertain. The germline V gene has CDR1 MDHEN and CDR2 SYDVKM. Trimming took off 5 bases at V and 6 bases at J, with 17 bases between the two ends. The CDR3 is 14 amino acids. CDR3 in amino acids: CASSPMDRSAEQYF. The CDR3 nucleotides are TGTGCCAGCAGTCCGATGGACCGTTCGGCCGAGCAGTACTTC.

The rearrangement links TRBV10-3 to TRBJ2-5; D remains ambiguous. This CDR3 has 13 residues. Germline CDR1 and CDR2: ENHRY and SYGVKD. Trimming stripped 2 bases from V and 5 bases from J, with 9 bases between. The CDR3 nucleotides read TGTGCCATCAGTGAGCTTGAGGAGGAGACCCAGTACTTC. This translates into CAISELEEETQYF.

The rearrangement uses TRBV5-1 and TRBJ2-3; 11 bases match TRBD2. Looked up from germline, CDR1 is SGHRS and CDR2 is YFSETQ. The length of the CDR3 is 16 residues. The V gene end was trimmed by 3 bases and the J gene end by 5 bases; junction bases not matched to a gene: 8. The CDR3 loop is CASSWGSGRAGDTQYF. As DNA, the CDR3 is TGCGCCAGCAGCTGGGGTAGCGGGAGGGCCGGAGATACGCAGTATTTT.

The genes are TRBV7-3 and TRBJ2-2, with 9 bases identical to TRBD2. J lost 4 bases, V lost 2 bases, and 11 bases had no gene match. In germline, CDR1 is SGHTA, CDR2 FQGTGA. The CDR3 spans 18 residues. CDR3 DNA: TGTGCCAGCAGCTTATTCCCCTTCGGTAGCGGGAGCACCGGGGAGCTGTTTTTT. Its translation is CASSLFPFGSGSTGELFF.

The chain links TRBV4-2 to TRBJ2-7, with unresolved D. Germline V lookup: CDR1 LGHNA, CDR2 YNFKEQ. Trimming removed 1 base from V and 0 bases from J, with 7 bases in between. This CDR3 region has 14 residues. The chain's CDR3 is CASSQASGSYEQYF. The CDR3 DNA sequence: TGTGCCAGCAGCCAAGCTTCGGGCTCCTACGAGCAGTACTTC.

V is TRBV6-5 and J is TRBJ2-3; 13 bases agree with TRBD2. The germline CDR1 and CDR2 sequences are MNHEY and SVGAGI. Trimming cost V 10 bases and J 4 bases; bases outside gene matches: 8. This CDR3 comprises 15 residues. The CDR3: CATRDGTSGADTQYF. In nucleotides, the CDR3 is TGTGCCACCAGAGACGGGACTAGCGGGGCAGATACGCAGTATTTT.

V and J are TRBV15 and TRBJ2-1; 10 nucleotides agree with TRBD2. J gave up 6 bases and V 0 bases, and 8 bases lay outside the gene matches. CDR1 and CDR2 (germline): LNHNV, YYDKDF (reference sequence). CDR3 length: 17 amino acids. The CDR3, as DNA: TGTGCCACCAGCAGAGATCCTGATCTAGCGGGAGTCAATGAGCAGTTCTTC. Translated: CATSRDPDLAGVNEQFF.

J is TRBJ2-1 and V is TRBV5-1, with 11 bases lining up with TRBD2. Trimming removed 4 bases from V and 1 base from J; junction bases left unmatched: 4. Germline V gives CDR1 SGHRS, CDR2 YFSETQ. The CDR3 spans 16 residues. In nucleotides, the CDR3 is TGCGCCAGCAGCGCACTAGCGGGAGCTTCCTACAATGAGCAGTTCTTC. Translating it yields CASSALAGASYNEQFF.

The V and J genes are TRBV19 and TRBJ1-2; D possibly corresponds to TRBD1 (5 bases). This CDR3 spans 12 amino acids. Germline assignment: CDR1 LNHDA and CDR2 SQIVND (reference sequence). V lost 7 bases, J lost 8 bases, and 14 bases lay in between. The CDR3 loop reads CASTRTRGGYTF. CDR3 bases: TGTGCCAGTACCAGGACTCGGGGCGGCTACACCTTC.